Listed below are T cell receptor beta chains from one sample, sequenced in a study of blood T cells in healthy people across ages. Each CDR3 protein is one row after TCRdb ran MiXCR on the 5' RACE reads. The table lists roughly 1.9 million distinct CDR3 sequences, around 40% of them singletons, with more than 20% in the top ten. Sequenced sample: blood. These receptor sequences come from a human donor in good health. CDR3s include the opening cysteine and the closing phenylalanine or tryptophan. Fields, in order: V gene, clone size, D gene, J gene, CDR3 DNA, CDR3 protein. The D gene is left open where the match is weak. Part of the rows lack a size; the others show once, few, many or a class for expanded clones.

TRBV24-1,once,TRBD1,TRBJ2-5,TGTGCCACCAGTCTGGACAGGGCGGGGACCCAGTATTTC,CATSLDRAGTQYF
TRBV9,-,-,TRBJ1-2,TGTGCCAGCAGCGCCAACCGCCGGGGTGGCTACACCTTC,CASSANRRGGYTF
TRBV20-1,few,TRBD2,TRBJ2-5,TGCAGTGCTAGAGATTGGACTAGCGGCCAAGAGACCCAGTACTTC,CSARDWTSGQETQYF
TRBV6-5,-,-,TRBJ1-1,TGTGCCAGCAGGGATTTCGGGGGGGGAGGGAATGAAGCTTTCTTT,CASRDFGGGGNEAFF
TRBV6-2/TRBV6-3,-,TRBD1,TRBJ2-2,TGTGCCAGCAGTTACGGGACAGTAAGGACTGGGGAGCTGTTTTTT,CASSYGTVRTGELFF
TRBV4-1,-,-,TRBJ2-6,TGCGCCAGCAGCTTATTCCACAGGATCAGCTCTGGGGCCAACGTCCTGACTTTC,CASSLFHRISSGANVLTF
TRBV18,-,TRBD1,TRBJ2-5,TGTGCCAGCTCCTTTCCAGGGGGCGGAGAAGAGACCCAGTACTTC,CASSFPGGGEETQYF
TRBV20-1,-,TRBD2,TRBJ2-5,TGCAGTGCTAGAGATTTAAGCGGGGGGGCCGAGACCCAGTACTTC,CSARDLSGGAETQYF
TRBV7-2,few,-,TRBJ1-4,TGTGCCAGCAGCTCCAATGGGGGTCAGAAGGAAAAACTGTTTTTT,CASSSNGGQKEKLFF
TRBV2,-,-,TRBJ2-7,TGTGCCAGCAGTGACCTGATGGGATCCTACGAGCAGTACTTC,CASSDLMGSYEQYF
TRBV6-2/TRBV6-3,-,TRBD1,TRBJ1-1,TGTGCCAGCGGAGGAGGGACAGGGGGCTTCGCCACTGAAGCTTTCTTT,CASGGGTGGFATEAFF
TRBV15,once,-,TRBJ1-1,TGTGCCACCAGCAGAGTGGGTGGGCACCTAGAAGCTTTCTTT,CATSRVGGHLEAFF
TRBV7-2,few,-,TRBJ2-5,TGTGCCAGCAGCTTAGTTGGCAGCTCATACCAAGAGACCCAGTACTTC,CASSLVGSSYQETQYF
TRBV29-1,-,-,TRBJ2-1,TGCAGCGTTGAAGTTGAGGGGGATACCTACAATGAGCAGTTCTTC,CSVEVEGDTYNEQFF
TRBV29-1,few,TRBD1,TRBJ2-5,TGCAGCGTTTATACAGGGGATTCGGAGACCCAGTACTTC,CSVYTGDSETQYF
TRBV27,-,-,TRBJ2-1,TGTGCCAGCAGTTTTGACGCGGTGAGCTCCTACAATGAGCAGTTCTTC,CASSFDAVSSYNEQFF
TRBV4-1,-,TRBD1,TRBJ1-5,TGCGCCAGCAGCCAAGTCTACAGGGGTAAGGGCCAGCCCCAGCATTTT,CASSQVYRGKGQPQHF
TRBV29-1,few,TRBD2,TRBJ2-5,TGCAGCGGGACTAGCGGGGGAGCAGAGACCCAGTACTTC,CSGTSGGAETQYF
TRBV29-1,-,-,TRBJ1-4,TGCAGCGTTTACACAGGGTTCGGTGAAAAACTGTTTTTT,CSVYTGFGEKLFF
TRBV7-2,-,-,TRBJ2-1,TGTGCCAGCAGCAGCCGGGACTTAACTTACAATGAGCAGTTCTTC,CASSSRDLTYNEQFF
TRBV4-1,-,TRBD2,TRBJ2-3,TGCGCCAGCAGCCTTTTGAGTTCTAGCGGAGCCTCTAGCACAGATACGCAGTATTTT,CASSLLSSSGASSTDTQYF
TRBV5-1,few,-,TRBJ2-1,TGCGCCAGCAGCTACGGAGGCCAAACCCTCCAAGAGCAGTTCTTC,CASSYGGQTLQEQFF
TRBV5-1,few,TRBD1,TRBJ2-3,TGCGCCAGCAGCTGGACAGGGGGCGTAGATACGCAGTATTTT,CASSWTGGVDTQYF
TRBV5-1,-,-,TRBJ1-1,TGCGCCAGCACCGTATCCGTAAACACTGAAGCTTTCTTT,CASTVSVNTEAFF
TRBV29-1,-,-,TRBJ2-7,TGCAGCGTACCCGGACCGAGGGAGCAGTACTTC,CSVPGPREQYF
TRBV5-1,-,-,TRBJ1-6,TGCGCCAGCAGCTTGGGGGCCTTTAATTCACCCCTCCACTTT,CASSLGAFNSPLHF
TRBV28,-,-,TRBJ1-5,TGTGCCAGCAGTCTCCGGCCCGGGGGTAACAATCAGCCCCAGCATTTT,CASSLRPGGNNQPQHF
TRBV7-2,-,-,TRBJ1-1,TGTGCCAGCAGCTTAGGACACCGTACTGAAGCTTTCTTT,CASSLGHRTEAFF
TRBV5-5,-,-,TRBJ1-1,TGTGCCAGCAGCCGCAGTACAGGGAACACTGAAGCTTTCTTT,CASSRSTGNTEAFF
TRBV6-1,-,-,TRBJ2-7,TGTGCCAGCATTCCGACTCTCAACCGCTACAATGAGCAGTACTTC,CASIPTLNRYNEQYF
TRBV6-5,-,-,TRBJ2-6,TGTGCCAGCAGTTACGTTGGGGTAAAGTCTGGGGCCAACGTCCTGACTTTC,CASSYVGVKSGANVLTF
TRBV28,-,-,TRBJ1-2,TGTGCCAGCAGTTTATTGGGGGGGAACGGCTACACCTTC,CASSLLGGNGYTF
TRBV29-1,-,-,TRBJ1-2,TGCAGCGCCAATAATGCCCCACTGCCTGGCTACACCTTC,CSANNAPLPGYTF
TRBV29-1,-,TRBD1,TRBJ2-4,TGCAGCGTTGAGGGTTCGGGACAGGGGAACAATGAGCAGTACTTC,CSVEGSGQGNNEQYF
TRBV27,-,TRBD1,TRBJ2-1,TGTGCCAGCGGTCTAAACAGGGGTGAGCAGTTCTTC,CASGLNRGEQFF
TRBV28,-,TRBD1,TRBJ2-1,TGTGCCAGCACACTCCAGGGGGTATCCTACAATGAGCAGTTCTTC,CASTLQGVSYNEQFF
TRBV5-1,-,TRBD1,TRBJ1-1,TGCGCCAGCAGAGGGTACGCAGGGGGGACGAACACTGAAGCTTTCTTT,CASRGYAGGTNTEAFF
TRBV5-6,-,TRBD1,TRBJ2-5,TGTGCCAGCAGCTTCGGACAGGGGGGGTTGACCCAGTACTTC,CASSFGQGGLTQYF
TRBV6-5,-,TRBD2,TRBJ2-1,TGTGCCAGCAGCTCTTATAGCGGGGGATCGGCCAATGAGCAGTTCTTC,CASSSYSGGSANEQFF
TRBV20-1,few,TRBD1,TRBJ1-2,TGCAGTGCTAGAGAGGGGACAGGGGAGGGCTACACCTTC,CSAREGTGEGYTF
TRBV11-1,few,-,TRBJ2-5,TGTGCCAGCAGCTTAGCGCGCGGCGACCAAGAGACCCAGTACTTC,CASSLARGDQETQYF
TRBV9,-,-,TRBJ1-4,TGTGCCAGCAGCGTATCCGGGGGACATAATGAAAAACTGTTTTTT,CASSVSGGHNEKLFF
TRBV6-5,-,TRBD1,TRBJ1-2,TGTGCCAGCAGTTACGTGGGACAGCATTATGGCTACACCTTC,CASSYVGQHYGYTF
TRBV21-1,-,-,TRBJ2-5,TGTGCCAGCCCCAGGGCGCGGGGTGACCAAGAGACCCAGTACTTC,CASPRARGDQETQYF
TRBV7-2,many,-,TRBJ2-7,TGTGCCAGCAGCTTGCTACTCTACGAGCAGTACTTC,CASSLLLYEQYF
TRBV27,-,-,TRBJ1-2,TGTGCCAGCAGTCCCTTCGGGGGGGGTGACTATGGCTACACCTTC,CASSPFGGGDYGYTF
TRBV6-6,few,TRBD1,TRBJ1-5,TGTGCCAGCAGTTACTCCAGGGGGGGCGGTCAGCCCCAGCATTTT,CASSYSRGGGQPQHF
TRBV9,once,TRBD1,TRBJ2-7,TGTGCCAGCAGCGGGGACAGGGATCGGCAGTACTTC,CASSGDRDRQYF
TRBV20-1,few,-,TRBJ2-3,TGCAGTGCTAACCATCGGTCAGATACGCAGTATTTT,CSANHRSDTQYF
TRBV12-3/TRBV12-4,few,TRBD2,TRBJ2-3,TGTGCCAGCAGTCCCGGGACTAGCGGGGGGTCCTACACAGATACGCAGTATTTT,CASSPGTSGGSYTDTQYF
TRBV6-2/TRBV6-3,-,-,TRBJ2-7,TGTGCCAGCGGGAGGACAAGAACCTACGAGCAGTACTTC,CASGRTRTYEQYF
TRBV30,-,-,TRBJ2-2,TGTGCCTGGAGTGTCTCGTGGGGGCTGGCCGGGGAGCTGTTTTTT,CAWSVSWGLAGELFF
TRBV10-3,few,TRBD1,TRBJ1-2,TGTGCCACCCTTAATGACAGGGGCGATTTTTATGGCTACACCTTC,CATLNDRGDFYGYTF
TRBV20-1,-,TRBD1,TRBJ1-5,TGCAGTGCTGTAAGGGACAGGGGAGATCAGCCCCAGCATTTT,CSAVRDRGDQPQHF